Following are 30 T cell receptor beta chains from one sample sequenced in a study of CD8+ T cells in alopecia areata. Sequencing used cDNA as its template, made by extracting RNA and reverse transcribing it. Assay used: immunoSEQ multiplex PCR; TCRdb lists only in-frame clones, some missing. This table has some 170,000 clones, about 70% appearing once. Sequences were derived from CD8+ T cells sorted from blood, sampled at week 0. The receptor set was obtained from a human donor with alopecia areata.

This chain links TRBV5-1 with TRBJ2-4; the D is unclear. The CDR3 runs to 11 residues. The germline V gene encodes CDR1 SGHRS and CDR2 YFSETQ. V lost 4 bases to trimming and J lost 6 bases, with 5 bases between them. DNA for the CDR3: TGCGCCAGCAGCATAGGAAACATTCAGTACTTC. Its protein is CASSIGNIQYF.

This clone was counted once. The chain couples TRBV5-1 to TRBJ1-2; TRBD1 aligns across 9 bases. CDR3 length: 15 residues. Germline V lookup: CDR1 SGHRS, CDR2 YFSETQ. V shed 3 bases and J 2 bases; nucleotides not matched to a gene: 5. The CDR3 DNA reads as TGCGCCAGCAGCTGGGACAGGGACTCAAACTATGGCTACACCTTC. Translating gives CASSWDRDSNYGYTF.

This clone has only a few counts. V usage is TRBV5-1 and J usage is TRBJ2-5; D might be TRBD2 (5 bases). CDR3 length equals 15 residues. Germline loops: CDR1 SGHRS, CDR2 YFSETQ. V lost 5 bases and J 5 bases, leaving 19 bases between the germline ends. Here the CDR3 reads CASSSTWAGRETQYF. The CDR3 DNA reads TGCGCCAGCAGTTCCACCTGGGCGGGTCGGGAGACCCAGTACTTC.

The CDR3, as DNA: TGTGCCAGCAGTGATTGGGGGAACACTGAAGCTTTCTTT. Amino acids: CASSDWGNTEAFF. The rearrangement uses TRBV2 and TRBJ1-1; unclear D gene. The germline V and J ends were trimmed by 3 bases and 1 base, with 6 bases remaining between them. In germline, CDR1 is SNHLY, CDR2 FYNNEI. The length of the CDR3 is 13 residues.

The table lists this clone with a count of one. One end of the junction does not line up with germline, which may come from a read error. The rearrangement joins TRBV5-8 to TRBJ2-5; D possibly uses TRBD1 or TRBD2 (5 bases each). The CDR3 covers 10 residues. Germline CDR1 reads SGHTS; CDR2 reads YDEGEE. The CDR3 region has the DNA TGTGCCAGTCTTGTCCGGGGCACAAACTTC. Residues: CASLVRGTNF.

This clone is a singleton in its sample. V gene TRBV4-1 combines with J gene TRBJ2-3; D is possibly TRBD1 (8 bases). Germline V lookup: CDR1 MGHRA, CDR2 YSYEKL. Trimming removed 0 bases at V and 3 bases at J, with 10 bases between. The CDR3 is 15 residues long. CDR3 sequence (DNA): TGCGCCAGCAGCCAAGAACAGGGGGGGACAGATACGCAGTATTTT. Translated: CASSQEQGGTDTQYF.

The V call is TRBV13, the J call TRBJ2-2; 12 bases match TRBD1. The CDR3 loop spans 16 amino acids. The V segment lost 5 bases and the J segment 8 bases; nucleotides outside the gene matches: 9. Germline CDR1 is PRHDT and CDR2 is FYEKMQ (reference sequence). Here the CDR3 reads CASSIRDRGRAGELFF. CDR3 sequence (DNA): TGTGCCAGCAGCATCCGGGACAGGGGGCGCGCAGGGGAGCTGTTTTTT.

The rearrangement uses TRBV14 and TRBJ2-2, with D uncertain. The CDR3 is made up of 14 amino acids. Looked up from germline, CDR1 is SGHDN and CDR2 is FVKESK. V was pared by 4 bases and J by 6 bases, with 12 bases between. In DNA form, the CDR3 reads TGTGCCAGCAGCCCTACTTCTTACTCCGGGGAGCTGTTTTTT. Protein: CASSPTSYSGELFF.

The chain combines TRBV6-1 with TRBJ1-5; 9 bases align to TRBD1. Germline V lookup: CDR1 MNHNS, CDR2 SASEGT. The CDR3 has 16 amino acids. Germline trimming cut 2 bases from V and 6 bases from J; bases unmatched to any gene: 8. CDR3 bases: TGTGCCAGCAGTGAATTGAGGGACAGGGAGACTCAGCCCCAGCATTTT. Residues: CASSELRDRETQPQHF.

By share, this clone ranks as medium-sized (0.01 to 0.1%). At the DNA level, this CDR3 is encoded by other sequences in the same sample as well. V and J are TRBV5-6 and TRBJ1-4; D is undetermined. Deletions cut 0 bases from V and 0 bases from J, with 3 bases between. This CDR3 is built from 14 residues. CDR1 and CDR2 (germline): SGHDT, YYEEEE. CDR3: CASSLVATNEKLFF. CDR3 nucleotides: TGTGCCAGCAGCTTGGTTGCAACTAATGAAAAACTGTTTTTT. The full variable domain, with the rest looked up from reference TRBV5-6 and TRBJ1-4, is DAGVTQSPTHLIKTRGQQVTLRCSPKSGHDTVSWYQQALGQGPQFIFQYYEEEERQRGNFPDRFSGHQFPNYSSELNVNALLLGDSALYLCASSLVATNEKLFFGSGTQLSVL.

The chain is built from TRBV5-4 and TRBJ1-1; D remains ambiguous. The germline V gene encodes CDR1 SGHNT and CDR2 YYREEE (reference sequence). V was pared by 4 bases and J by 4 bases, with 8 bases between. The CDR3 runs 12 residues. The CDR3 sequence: CASSPDTTEAFF. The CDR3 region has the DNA TGTGCCAGCAGCCCGGATACCACTGAAGCTTTCTTT.

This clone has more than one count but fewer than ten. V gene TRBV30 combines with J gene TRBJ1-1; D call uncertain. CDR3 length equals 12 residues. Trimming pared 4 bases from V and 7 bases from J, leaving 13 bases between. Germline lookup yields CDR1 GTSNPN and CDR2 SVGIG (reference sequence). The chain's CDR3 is CAWKGGLNEAFF. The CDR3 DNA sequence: TGTGCCTGGAAAGGAGGGCTGAATGAAGCTTTCTTT.

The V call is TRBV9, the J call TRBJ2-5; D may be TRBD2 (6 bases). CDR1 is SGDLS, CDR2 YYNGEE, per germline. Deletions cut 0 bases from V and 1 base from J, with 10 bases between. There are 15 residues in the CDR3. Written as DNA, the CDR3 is TGTGCCAGCAGCGTAGAGACTAGGCCCCAAGAGACCCAGTACTTC. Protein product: CASSVETRPQETQYF. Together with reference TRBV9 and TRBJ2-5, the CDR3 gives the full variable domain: DSGVTQTPKHLITATGQRVTLRCSPRSGDLSVYWYQQSLDQGLQFLIQYYNGEERAKGNILERFSAQQFPDLHSELNLSSLELGDSALYFCASSVETRPQETQYFGPGTRLLVL.

Written as DNA, the CDR3 is TGTGCCAGCAGCTCGAGAGGACAGGCCACCGGGGAGACCCAGTACTTC. Protein: CASSSRGQATGETQYF. V is TRBV7-6 and J is TRBJ2-5; 7 bases line up with TRBD1. The V gene end was trimmed by 4 bases and the J gene end by 5 bases; junction bases not matched to a gene: 13. Per the germline V gene, CDR1 is SGHVS and CDR2 is FNYEAQ. The length of the CDR3 is 16 residues.

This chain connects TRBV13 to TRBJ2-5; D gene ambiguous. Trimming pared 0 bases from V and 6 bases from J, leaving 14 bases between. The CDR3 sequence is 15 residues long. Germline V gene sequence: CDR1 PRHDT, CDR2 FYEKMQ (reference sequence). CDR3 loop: CASSLGEGPTKTQYF. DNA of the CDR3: TGTGCCAGCAGCTTAGGAGAAGGGCCTACGAAGACCCAGTACTTC.

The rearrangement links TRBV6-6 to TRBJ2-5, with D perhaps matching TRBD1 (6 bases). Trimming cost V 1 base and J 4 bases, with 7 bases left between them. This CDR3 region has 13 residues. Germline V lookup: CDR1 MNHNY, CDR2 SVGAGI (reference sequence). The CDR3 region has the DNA TGTGCCAGCAGTTACTTAGGGGGAGAGACCCAGTACTTC. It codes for CASSYLGGETQYF.

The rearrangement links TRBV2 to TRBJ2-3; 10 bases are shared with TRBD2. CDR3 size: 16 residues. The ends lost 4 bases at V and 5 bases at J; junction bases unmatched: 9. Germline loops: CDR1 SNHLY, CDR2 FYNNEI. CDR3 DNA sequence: TGTGCCAGCAGTGCCTCTAGCGGGGGCCGTGAAGATACGCAGTATTTT. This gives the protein CASSASSGGREDTQYF.

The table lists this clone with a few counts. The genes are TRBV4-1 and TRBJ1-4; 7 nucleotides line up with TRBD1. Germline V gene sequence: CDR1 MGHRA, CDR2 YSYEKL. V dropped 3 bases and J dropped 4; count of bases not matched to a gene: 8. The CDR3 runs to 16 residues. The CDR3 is CASSHRPDRVNEKLFF. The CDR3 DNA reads TGCGCCAGCAGCCACCGACCCGACAGGGTTAATGAAAAACTGTTTTTT.

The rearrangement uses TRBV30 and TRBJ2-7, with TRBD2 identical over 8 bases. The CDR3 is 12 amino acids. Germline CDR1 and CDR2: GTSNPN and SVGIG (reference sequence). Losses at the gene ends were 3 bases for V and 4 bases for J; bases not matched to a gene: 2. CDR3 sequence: CAWSGGAYEQYF. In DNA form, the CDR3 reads TGTGCCTGGAGCGGGGGGGCGTACGAGCAGTACTTC.

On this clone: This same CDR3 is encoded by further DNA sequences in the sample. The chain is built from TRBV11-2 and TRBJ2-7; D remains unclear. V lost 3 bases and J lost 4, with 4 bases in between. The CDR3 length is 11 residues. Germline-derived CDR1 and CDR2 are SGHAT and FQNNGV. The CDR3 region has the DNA TGTGCCAGCAGCTTTGCATACGAGCAGTACTTC. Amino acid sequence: CASSFAYEQYF.

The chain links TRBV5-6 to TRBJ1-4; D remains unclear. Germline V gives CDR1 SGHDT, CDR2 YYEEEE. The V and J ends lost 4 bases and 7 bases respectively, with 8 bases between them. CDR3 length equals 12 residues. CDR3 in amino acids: CASSRGSEKLFF. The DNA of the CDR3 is TGTGCCAGCAGCAGAGGCTCTGAAAAACTGTTTTTT. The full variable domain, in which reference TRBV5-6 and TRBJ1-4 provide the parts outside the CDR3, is DAGVTQSPTHLIKTRGQQVTLRCSPKSGHDTVSWYQQALGQGPQFIFQYYEEEERQRGNFPDRFSGHQFPNYSSELNVNALLLGDSALYLCASSRGSEKLFFGSGTQLSVL.

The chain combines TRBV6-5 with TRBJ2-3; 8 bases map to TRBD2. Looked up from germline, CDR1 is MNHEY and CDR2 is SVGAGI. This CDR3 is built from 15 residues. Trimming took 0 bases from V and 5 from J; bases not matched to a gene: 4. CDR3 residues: CASSYSRGGRDTQYF. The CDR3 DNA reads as TGTGCCAGCAGTTACTCACGGGGGGGCCGAGATACGCAGTATTTT.

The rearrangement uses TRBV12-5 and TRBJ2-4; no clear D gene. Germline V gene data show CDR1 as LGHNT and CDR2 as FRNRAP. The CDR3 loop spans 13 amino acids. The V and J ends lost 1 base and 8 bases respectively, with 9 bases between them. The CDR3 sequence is CASGLAPSDIQYF. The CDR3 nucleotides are TGTGCTAGTGGTTTGGCGCCGAGTGACATTCAGTACTTC. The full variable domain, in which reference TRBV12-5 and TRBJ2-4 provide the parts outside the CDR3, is DARVTQTPRHKVTEMGQEVTMRCQPILGHNTVFWYRQTMMQGLELLAYFRNRAPLDDSGMPKDRFSAEMPDATLATLKIQPSEPRDSAVYFCASGLAPSDIQYFGAGTRLSVL.

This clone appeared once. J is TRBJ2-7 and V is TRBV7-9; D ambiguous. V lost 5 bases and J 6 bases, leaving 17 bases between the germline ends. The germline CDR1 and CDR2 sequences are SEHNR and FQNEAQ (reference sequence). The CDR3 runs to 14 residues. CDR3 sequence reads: CASSPTRLVGEQYF. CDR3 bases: TGTGCCAGCAGCCCGACCAGGCTAGTCGGCGAGCAGTACTTC.

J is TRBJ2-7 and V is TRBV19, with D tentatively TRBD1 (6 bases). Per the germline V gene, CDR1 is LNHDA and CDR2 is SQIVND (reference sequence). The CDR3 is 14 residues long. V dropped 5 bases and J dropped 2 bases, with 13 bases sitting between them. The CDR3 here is CASSLGHGPYEQYF. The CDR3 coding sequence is TGTGCCAGTAGTCTGGGACACGGCCCCTACGAGCAGTACTTC.

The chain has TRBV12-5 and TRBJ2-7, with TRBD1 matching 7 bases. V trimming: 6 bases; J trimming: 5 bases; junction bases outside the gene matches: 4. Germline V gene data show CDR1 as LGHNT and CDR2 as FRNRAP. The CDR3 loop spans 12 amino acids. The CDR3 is CASGSDRDEQYF. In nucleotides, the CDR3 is TGTGCTAGTGGCTCCGACAGGGACGAGCAGTACTTC.

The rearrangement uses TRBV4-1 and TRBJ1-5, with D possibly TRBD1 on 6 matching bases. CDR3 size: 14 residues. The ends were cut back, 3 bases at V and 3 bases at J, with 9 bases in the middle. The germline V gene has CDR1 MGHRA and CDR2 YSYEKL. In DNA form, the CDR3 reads TGCGCCAGCAGCCACGGACAGTCCAATCAGCCCCAGCATTTT. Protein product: CASSHGQSNQPQHF.

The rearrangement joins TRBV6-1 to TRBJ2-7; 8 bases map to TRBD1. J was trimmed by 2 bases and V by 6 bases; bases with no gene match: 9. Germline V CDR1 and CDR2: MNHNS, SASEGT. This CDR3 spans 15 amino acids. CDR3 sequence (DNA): TGTGCCAGCAGCGAACTGTGGACAGGGACCTACGAGCAGTACTTC. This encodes CASSELWTGTYEQYF.

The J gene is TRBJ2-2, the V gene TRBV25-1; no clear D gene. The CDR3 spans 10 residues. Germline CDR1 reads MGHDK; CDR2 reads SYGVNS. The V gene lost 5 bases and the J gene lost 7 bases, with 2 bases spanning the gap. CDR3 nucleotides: TGTGCCAGCAGTTACGGGGAGCTGTTTTTT. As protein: CASSYGELFF.

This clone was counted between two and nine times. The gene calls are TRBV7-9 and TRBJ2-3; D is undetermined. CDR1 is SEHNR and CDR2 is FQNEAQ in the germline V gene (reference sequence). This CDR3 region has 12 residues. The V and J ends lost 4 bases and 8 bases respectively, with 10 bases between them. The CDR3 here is CASSYNSATQYF. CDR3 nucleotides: TGTGCCAGCAGCTACAATTCGGCTACGCAGTATTTT.